The 29 T cell receptor beta chains below come from one sample, sequenced in a study of blood T cell repertoires in COVID-19. Measured with immunoSEQ multiplex PCR; TCRdb has only the in-frame clones, and not every one. The table records around 280,000 clones, around nine tenths of them present only once. Sequencing was carried out using peripheral blood. These receptors were taken from a man in his sixties or seventies with acute or convalescent COVID-19.

This clone showed up just once. The chain carries TRBV6-6 and TRBJ1-6; D uncertain. Germline V CDR1 and CDR2: MNHNY, SVGAGI (reference sequence). The CDR3 extends over 16 amino acids. The ends were cut back, 0 bases at V and 8 bases at J, with 14 bases in the middle. The CDR3 nucleotides read TGTGCCAGCAGTTACTCAGAGACAATGCGGGATTCACCCCTCCACTTT. This codes for CASSYSETMRDSPLHF.

This rearrangement joins TRBV5-4 to TRBJ1-1; 7 bases are a match to TRBD1. Germline CDR1 is SGHNT and CDR2 is YYREEE (reference sequence). The V segment lost 3 bases and the J segment 4 bases; nucleotides outside the gene matches: 12. The CDR3 contains 16 residues. The CDR3 region has the DNA TGTGCCAGCAGCTGGGGCCAGGGGGAGACGGCCACTGAAGCTTTCTTT. Its protein product is CASSWGQGETATEAFF.

This clone appeared a few times. V is TRBV19 and J is TRBJ1-2; no firm D call. The length of the CDR3 is 12 residues. The ends were cut back, 5 bases at V and 7 bases at J, with 11 bases in the middle. Germline assignment: CDR1 LNHDA and CDR2 SQIVND (reference sequence). The CDR3 bases are TGTGCCAGTAGTCTTCGCAGTGTTGGCTACACCTTC. Its protein product is CASSLRSVGYTF.

The J gene is TRBJ1-3, the V gene TRBV18; D not certain. V was shortened by 7 bases and J by 4 bases, with 11 bases between the two germline ends. Per the germline V gene, CDR1 is KGHSH and CDR2 is LQKENI. The CDR3 spans 13 residues. CDR3 sequence: CASFQPKGNTIYF. In DNA form, the CDR3 reads TGTGCCAGCTTCCAACCTAAGGGAAACACCATATATTTT.

The rearrangement joins TRBV9 to TRBJ2-1; 7 nucleotides agree with TRBD2. The length of the CDR3 is 16 residues. Germline V gene sequence: CDR1 SGDLS, CDR2 YYNGEE. V dropped 0 bases and J dropped 4; count of bases not matched to a gene: 7. CDR3: CASSVADGGGYNEQFF. The CDR3, as DNA: TGTGCCAGCAGCGTAGCTGATGGCGGGGGTTACAATGAGCAGTTCTTC.

This clone was counted once. V and J are TRBV7-8 and TRBJ2-7, with 9 bases aligning to TRBD2. This CDR3 contains 15 residues. Germline-derived CDR1 and CDR2 are SGHVS and FQNEAQ. J lost 3 bases, V lost 1 base, and 4 bases had no gene match. This CDR3 reads CASSLVLAGYYEQYF. CDR3 bases: TGTGCCAGCAGCTTAGTTCTAGCGGGGTACTACGAGCAGTACTTC.

V and J are TRBV28 and TRBJ2-1, with D perhaps TRBD2 (6 bases). Germline CDR1 reads MDHEN; CDR2 reads SYDVKM. The CDR3 extends over 15 amino acids. In nucleotides, the CDR3 is TGTGCAGCGGCGGGGCAAACTCCGTCCTACAATGAGCAGTTCTTC. Its translation is CAAAGQTPSYNEQFF.

The chain joins TRBV7-2 to TRBJ2-3, with 7 bases lining up with TRBD2. Germline loops: CDR1 SGHTA, CDR2 FQGNSA. The CDR3 sequence is 14 residues long. V lost 5 bases and J lost 2; bases outside the gene matches: 4. The CDR3 sequence: CASSPLAATDTQYF. The CDR3 DNA follows: TGTGCCAGCAGCCCCCTAGCGGCCACAGATACGCAGTATTTT.

This rearrangement joins TRBV1 to TRBJ2-2; the D call TRBD2 from the table was never checked on the DNA. TRBV1 is a known pseudogene. The CDR3 contains 17 residues. CDR3 bases: TGCACCAGCAGCCATCCCCGCGCCGGGACGAACACCGGGGAGCTGTTTTTT. The encoded protein is CTSSHPRAGTNTGELFF.

This clone was seen a handful of times. Other nucleotide sequences from this sample produce the same CDR3. The chain carries TRBV24-1 and TRBJ2-5, with TRBD2 as a possible D gene (7 bases). V lost 4 bases and J 3 bases, leaving 8 bases between the germline ends. CDR1 and CDR2 (germline): KGHDR, SFDVKD. This CDR3 region has 13 residues. Written as DNA, the CDR3 is TGTGCCACCAGTGAAGGGGGGGAAGAGACCCAGTACTTC. This sequence encodes CATSEGGEETQYF.

J is TRBJ2-5 and V is TRBV2; perhaps TRBD2 as D (6 bases). Germline loops: CDR1 SNHLY, CDR2 FYNNEI. V lost 7 bases and J 5 bases, leaving 14 bases between the germline ends. The CDR3 totals 13 residues. DNA for the CDR3: TGTGCCAGCACTATACATGGAGGGGAGACCCAGTACTTC. Residues: CASTIHGGETQYF.

CDR3 loop: CASSLNTAQETQYF. The CDR3 DNA follows: TGCGCCAGCAGCTTGAACACAGCCCAAGAGACCCAGTACTTC. J is TRBJ2-5 and V is TRBV5-1; D gene ambiguous. The V gene lost 1 base and the J gene lost 1 base, with 8 bases spanning the gap. This CDR3 comprises 14 residues. CDR1 and CDR2 from the germline V gene are SGHRS and YFSETQ.

The V call is TRBV6-1, the J call TRBJ2-7, with D uncertain. Germline V gene lookup returns CDR1 MNHNS and CDR2 SASEGT. There are 14 residues in the CDR3. Trimming removed 0 bases from V and 6 bases from J, with 12 bases in between. In nucleotides, the CDR3 is TGTGCCAGCAGTGAAGCCGACGGCTCAGGCGAGCAGTACTTC. Its translation: CASSEADGSGEQYF.

V usage is TRBV18 and J usage is TRBJ2-1, with 9 bases identical to TRBD2. The CDR3 has 15 amino acids. V dropped 3 bases and J dropped 2; count of bases not matched to a gene: 2. Looked up from germline, CDR1 is KGHSH and CDR2 is LQKENI. CDR3 sequence: CASSPGLATYNEQFF. The CDR3 DNA reads as TGTGCCAGCTCACCCGGACTAGCGACCTACAATGAGCAGTTCTTC. Using reference TRBV18 and TRBJ2-1 for the parts outside the CDR3, the full variable domain is NAGVMQNPRHLVRRRGQEARLRCSPMKGHSHVYWYRQLPEEGLKFMVYLQKENIIDESGMPKERFSAEFPKEGPSILRIQQVVRGDSAAYFCASSPGLATYNEQFFGPGTRLTVL.

The V and J genes are TRBV29-1 and TRBJ2-1; D is possibly TRBD2 (7 bases). The germline gives CDR1 SQVTM, CDR2 ANQGSEA. This CDR3 comprises 14 residues. Deletions cut 2 bases from V and 6 bases from J, with 14 bases between. The DNA of the CDR3 is TGCAGCGTTGAAAGGGGGGGTCCGACCAATGAGCAGTTCTTC. Protein product: CSVERGGPTNEQFF.

The chain joins TRBV2 to TRBJ1-5, with no clear D. The V and J ends lost 9 bases and 1 base respectively, with 13 bases between them. Germline CDR1 SNHLY, CDR2 FYNNEI. CDR3 size: 14 residues. CDR3 DNA: TGTGCCAGTAAAGGTGCTAGGAGCAATCAGCCCCAGCATTTT. It specifies CASKGARSNQPQHF.

This sequence joins TRBV4-1 and TRBJ2-3; perhaps TRBD1 as D (6 bases). The CDR3 has 17 amino acids. CDR1 MGHRA and CDR2 YSYEKL come from the germline V gene. The V and J ends lost 4 bases and 0 bases respectively, with 17 bases between them. The CDR3 nucleotides are TGCGCCAGCAGCCCTATGGGACACCCGAGAAGCACAGATACGCAGTATTTT. Translated, it gives CASSPMGHPRSTDTQYF.

The V and J genes are TRBV15 and TRBJ1-4, with D unresolved. V was clipped by 0 bases and J by 8 bases, with 7 bases between them. The CDR3 has 13 residues. CDR1 is LNHNV and CDR2 is YYDKDF in the germline V gene (reference sequence). CDR3 loop: CATSRDSSEKLFF. DNA for the CDR3: TGTGCCACCAGCAGAGATTCGTCCGAAAAACTGTTTTTT.

The rearrangement links TRBV15 to TRBJ1-5; a weak D match, TRBD1 (5 bases). The CDR3 has 16 residues. Trimming cost V 4 bases and J 7 bases, with 20 bases left between them. Germline lookup yields CDR1 LNHNV and CDR2 YYDKDF (reference sequence). The CDR3 loop reads CATSTGLGGSGQPQHF. The CDR3 bases are TGTGCCACCAGCACCGGATTGGGGGGGTCGGGGCAGCCCCAGCATTTT.

The chain joins TRBV5-6 to TRBJ1-1; 7 bases are a match to TRBD1. CDR1 is SGHDT, CDR2 YYEEEE, per germline. After removal of 0 bases from V and 2 bases from J, the junction contained 7 bases not matched to a gene. The length of the CDR3 is 16 residues. Written as DNA, the CDR3 is TGTGCCAGCAGCTTGGAGAGAGGGGGCGTAAACACTGAAGCTTTCTTT. Amino acids: CASSLERGGVNTEAFF.

This clone appeared once. V usage is TRBV3-1 (or the pseudogene TRBV3-2) and J usage is TRBJ2-4; a weak D match, TRBD2 (6 bases). Germline V lookup: CDR1 LGHDT, CDR2 YNNKEL (reference sequence). V lost 0 bases and J 8 bases, leaving 20 bases between the germline ends. There are 17 residues in the CDR3. CDR3 nucleotides: TGTGCCAGCAGCCAAGAGGTCCTAGGGGTGGGGGAGGACATTCAGTACTTC. Its protein is CASSQEVLGVGEDIQYF.

The V call is TRBV5-3, the J call TRBJ2-7; 9 nucleotides match TRBD1. TRBV5-3 is an open reading frame whose function is uncertain. The CDR3 sequence is 13 residues long. CDR3 nucleotides: TGTGCCAGAAGCTTGGCTCGCACAGGGGGCTTAACCGTC. This translates into CARSLARTGGLTV.

The chain recombines TRBV5-1 with TRBJ2-7, with a tentative D call TRBD1 (5 bases). CDR1 is SGHRS and CDR2 is YFSETQ in the germline V gene. V dropped 1 base and J dropped 6 bases, with 8 bases sitting between them. The CDR3 consists of 12 residues. Written as DNA, the CDR3 is TGCGCCAGCAGCTTGTCAGGGCCCGAGCAGTACTTC. The encoded protein is CASSLSGPEQYF.

J is TRBJ1-3 and V is TRBV7-9; the match to TRBD1 covers 9 bases. Germline assignment: CDR1 SEHNR and CDR2 FQNEAQ (reference sequence). The V gene end was trimmed by 0 bases and the J gene end by 0 bases; junction bases not matched to a gene: 9. The CDR3 spans 19 residues. CDR3 protein: CASSLAPRDRVASGNTIYF. Written as DNA, the CDR3 is TGTGCCAGCAGCTTAGCGCCTCGGGACAGGGTGGCCTCTGGAAACACCATATATTTT. Based on the CDR3 plus reference TRBV7-9 and TRBJ1-3, the full variable domain is DTGVSQNPRHKITKRGQNVTFRCDPISEHNRLYWYRQTLGQGPEFLTYFQNEAQLEKSRLLSDRFSAERPKGSFSTLEIQRTEQGDSAMYLCASSLAPRDRVASGNTIYFGEGSWLTVV.

The DNA for the CDR3 is TGTGCCAGTAGTCGGACAGTTACTATCTACAATGAGCAGTTCTTC. It translates to CASSRTVTIYNEQFF. The V call is TRBV19, the J call TRBJ2-1, with D possibly being TRBD1 (6 bases). Germline V gene lookup returns CDR1 LNHDA and CDR2 SQIVND (reference sequence). V was shortened by 5 bases and J by 3 bases, with 14 bases between the two germline ends. This CDR3 contains 15 residues. Full variable domain (remainder filled in from reference TRBV19 and TRBJ2-1): DGGITQSPKYLFRKEGQNVTLSCEQNLNHDAMYWYRQDPGQGLRLIYYSQIVNDFQKGDIAEGYSVSREKKESFPLTVTSAQKNPTAFYLCASSRTVTIYNEQFFGPGTRLTVL.

This chain joins TRBV28 and TRBJ1-3; D ambiguous. The CDR3 spans 16 residues. V lost 6 bases, J lost 0 bases, and 15 bases lay in between. Germline loops: CDR1 MDHEN, CDR2 SYDVKM. The CDR3 DNA follows: TGTGCCAGCAGCGACCTACAGCGGCTCTCTGGAAACACCATATATTTT. This encodes CASSDLQRLSGNTIYF.

The chain uses TRBV19 and TRBJ1-5; D is uncertain. CDR3 length equals 13 residues. Germline V CDR1 and CDR2: LNHDA, SQIVND (reference sequence). The V end lost 4 bases, the J end lost 4 bases, and 8 bases lay between the germline ends. For the CDR3, the DNA is TGTGCCAGTAGTAAATCGAGAAATCAGCCCCAGCATTTT. Amino acid sequence: CASSKSRNQPQHF.

The gene calls are TRBV2 and TRBJ1-1; D uncertain. Germline values: CDR1 SNHLY, CDR2 FYNNEI. Trimming shortened V by 4 bases and J by 3 bases, and 9 bases separated the two germline ends. The CDR3 is made up of 13 amino acids. In DNA, the CDR3 is TGTGCCAGCAGTGGGCAGCGGGACACTGAAGCTTTCTTT. Protein product: CASSGQRDTEAFF.

J is TRBJ2-7 and V is TRBV21-1; TRBD2, as called in the table, went unchecked against the DNA. TRBV21-1 is assigned pseudogene status. CDR3 length: 13 residues. CDR3 loop: CASDGTSAYEQYF. For the CDR3, the DNA is TGTGCCAGCGATGGGACTTCCGCCTACGAGCAGTACTTC.